Shown below are 11 T cell receptor beta chains from a single sample sequenced in a study of blood T cell repertoires in COVID-19. Sequencing was performed with immunoSEQ multiplex PCR; in TCRdb, only in-frame clones are kept and a portion is missing. The table has about 46,000 clones, around 85% seen once. What was sequenced was peripheral blood. The receptors stem from an elderly woman with COVID-19, enrolled during active disease.

The chain recombines TRBV27 with TRBJ2-7; D not resolved. Germline V gene data show CDR1 as MNHEY and CDR2 as SMNVEV (reference sequence). The ends were cut back, 8 bases at V and 4 bases at J, with 15 bases in the middle. This CDR3 has 13 residues. The CDR3 DNA is TGTGCCAGCCGTGAACCGGGTTCTTACGAGCAGTACTTC. Its translation is CASREPGSYEQYF.

This chain links TRBV27 with TRBJ1-3; D perhaps matches TRBD1 (5 bases). CDR3 length: 14 amino acids. Germline lookup yields CDR1 MNHEY and CDR2 SMNVEV (reference sequence). Trimming cost V 0 bases and J 6 bases, with 9 bases left between them. CDR3: CASSLSATANTIYF. CDR3 in DNA: TGTGCCAGCAGTTTATCCGCGACAGCAAACACCATATATTTT.

This clone was counted only a few times. The V call is TRBV4-3, the J call TRBJ1-5; unclear D gene. The CDR3 consists of 15 residues. Trimming cost V 0 bases and J 3 bases, with 9 bases left between them. CDR1 is LGHNA and CDR2 is YSLEER in the germline V gene. CDR3 protein: CASSQDWSHNQPQHF. The DNA of the CDR3 is TGCGCCAGCAGCCAAGATTGGAGCCACAATCAGCCCCAGCATTTT.

The rearrangement joins TRBV7-2 to TRBJ1-1; 9 bases align to TRBD1. Losses at the gene ends were 6 bases for V and 1 base for J; bases not matched to a gene: 3. This CDR3 comprises 14 residues. The germline V gene encodes CDR1 SGHTA and CDR2 FQGNSA. CDR3 nucleotide sequence: TGTGCCAGCAGTTTACAGGGGGCGAACACTGAAGCTTTCTTT. It specifies CASSLQGANTEAFF.

This clone was recorded once. V usage is TRBV18 and J usage is TRBJ1-3; TRBD1 agrees at 7 bases. CDR3 length: 17 residues. J lost 2 bases, V lost 3 bases, and 10 bases had no gene match. Germline loops: CDR1 KGHSH, CDR2 LQKENI. The CDR3 DNA reads as TGTGCCAGCTCACCTTTACCTTCAGGGGGGACTGGAAACACCATATATTTT. Translation: CASSPLPSGGTGNTIYF.

The CDR3 region has the DNA TGTGCCAGCAGTTTATGTTTTAGCGGGACAGACTGCGAGCAGTACTTC. Translating it yields CASSLCFSGTDCEQYF. The chain has TRBV28 and TRBJ2-7; tentative D call: TRBD2 (8 bases). The germline V gene has CDR1 MDHEN and CDR2 SYDVKM. The CDR3 covers 16 residues. Between the trimmed V and J ends, which lost 0 bases and 6 bases, there was a span of 18 bases.

This clone showed up just once. The V call is TRBV2, the J call TRBJ2-3, with TRBD2 matching 7 bases. The CDR3 is 16 amino acids. The J segment lost 0 bases and the V segment lost 0 bases, leaving 3 bases of the junction unmatched. The germline CDR1 and CDR2 sequences are SNHLY and FYNNEI. The CDR3 sequence: CASSEAWGGSTDTQYF. In DNA form, the CDR3 reads TGTGCCAGCAGTGAAGCGTGGGGGGGGAGCACAGATACGCAGTATTTT.

The rearrangement uses TRBV7-2 and TRBJ2-1; D is possibly TRBD2 (5 bases). The V end was cut by 0 bases, the J end by 7 bases, with 13 bases between. Germline V gene data show CDR1 as SGHTA and CDR2 as FQGNSA. The CDR3 covers 15 residues. In DNA, the CDR3 is TGTGCCAGCAGCTTAGCGTCGGCCACGGGAAATGAGCAGTTCTTC. Translation gives CASSLASATGNEQFF.

The chain links TRBV21-1 to TRBJ1-5; the table's D gene call, TRBD1, was not cross checked with the DNA. TRBV21-1 is a listed pseudogene. This CDR3 spans 15 amino acids. CDR3 sequence: CASSKGGQEGQPQHF. CDR3 nucleotide sequence: TGTGCCAGCAGCAAAGGAGGACAGGAGGGTCAGCCCCAGCATTTT.

The rearrangement joins TRBV7-2 to TRBJ1-4; D not resolved. This CDR3 region has 14 residues. Germline CDR1 SGHTA, CDR2 FQGNSA. V was cut by 0 bases and J by 8 bases, with 10 bases left in between. CDR3 region: CASSLAPVPEKLFF. Written as DNA, the CDR3 is TGTGCCAGCAGCTTAGCCCCAGTCCCGGAAAAACTGTTTTTT. Together with reference TRBV7-2 and TRBJ1-4, the CDR3 gives the full variable domain: GAGVSQSPSNKVTEKGKDVELRCDPISGHTALYWYRQSLGQGLEFLIYFQGNSAPDKSGLPSDRFSAERTGGSVSTLTIQRTQQEDSAVYLCASSLAPVPEKLFFGSGTQLSVL.

The chain carries TRBV5-4 and TRBJ1-2; 8 bases are a match to TRBD1. The CDR3 runs to 14 residues. Germline loops: CDR1 SGHNT, CDR2 YYREEE (reference sequence). V was clipped by 3 bases and J by 2 bases; unmatched bases: 3. CDR3 sequence: CASSSRDRNYGYTF. CDR3 coding DNA: TGTGCCAGCAGCTCCCGGGACAGGAACTATGGCTACACCTTC. Filled out from reference TRBV5-4 and TRBJ1-2, the complete variable domain reads ETGVTQSPTHLIKTRGQQVTLRCSSQSGHNTVSWYQQALGQGPQFIFQYYREEENGRGNFPPRFSGLQFPNYSSELNVNALELDDSALYLCASSSRDRNYGYTFGSGTRLTVV.